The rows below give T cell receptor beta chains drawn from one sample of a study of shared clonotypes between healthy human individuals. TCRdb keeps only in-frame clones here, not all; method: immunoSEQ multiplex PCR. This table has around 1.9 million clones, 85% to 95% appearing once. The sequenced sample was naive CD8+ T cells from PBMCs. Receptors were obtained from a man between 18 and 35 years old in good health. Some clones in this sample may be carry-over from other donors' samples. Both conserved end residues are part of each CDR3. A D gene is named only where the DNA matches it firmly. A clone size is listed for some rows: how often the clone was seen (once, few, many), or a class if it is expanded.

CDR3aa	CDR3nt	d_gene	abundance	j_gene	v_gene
CASSSFPRGPSSYEQYF	TGTGCCAGCAGCTCATTTCCCAGGGGCCCAAGCTCCTACGAGCAGTACTTC	.	.	TRBJ2-7	TRBV7-9
CATRPNRGTANF	TGTGCCACCAGACCGAACCGGGGGACAGCAAACTTC	.	.	TRBJ2-7	TRBV15
CASSAGLDGQPQHF	TGTGCCAGCAGCGCCGGACTCGATGGGCAGCCCCAGCATTTT	.	.	TRBJ1-5	TRBV9
CASSTGAVGYTF	TGTGCCAGCAGTACCGGCGCGGTCGGCTACACCTTC	.	.	TRBJ1-2	TRBV27
CASSQGGDSYEQYF	TGTGCCAGCAGCCAGGGGGGAGACTCCTACGAGCAGTACTTC	.	.	TRBJ2-7	TRBV11-2
CASSLGGPSNQPQHF	TGTGCCAGCAGTTTAGGGGGGCCGAGCAATCAGCCCCAGCATTTT	.	.	TRBJ1-5	TRBV27
CATSTRGGRREQYF	TGTGCCACCAGTACACGCGGAGGTCGTCGCGAGCAGTACTTC	.	.	TRBJ2-7	TRBV15
CASSQRDYEQYF	TGCGCCAGCAGCCAGAGAGACTACGAGCAGTACTTC	.	few	TRBJ2-7	TRBV10-2
CASSEARRLEAYGYTF	TGTGCCAGCAGTGAAGCCCGCCGGCTGGAGGCGTATGGCTACACCTTC	.	.	TRBJ1-2	TRBV6-1
CASSLGTASTDTQYF	TGTGCCAGCAGCTTGGGGACGGCTAGCACAGATACGCAGTATTTT	.	.	TRBJ2-3	TRBV7-3
CASSLGGSGGSLFPDEQFF	TGTGCCAGCAGTTTAGGGGGTAGCGGGGGATCCCTCTTCCCCGATGAGCAGTTCTTC	TRBD2	.	TRBJ2-1	TRBV28
CASSSAMDGASYGYTF	TGTGCCAGCAGTTCCGCCATGGACGGAGCCTCCTATGGCTACACCTTC	.	.	TRBJ1-2	TRBV6-6
CASSPGETQYF	TGTGCCAGCTCACCGGGGGAGACCCAGTACTTC	.	.	TRBJ2-5	TRBV18
CASSSGTQYEQYF	TGTGCCAGCAGCTCAGGGACTCAGTACGAGCAGTACTTC	.	.	TRBJ2-7	TRBV11-3
CASSPQGARAEAFF	TGTGCCAGCAGTCCACAGGGGGCGAGGGCTGAAGCTTTCTTT	TRBD1	.	TRBJ1-1	TRBV28
CASSLFRTANTEAFF	TGTGCCAGCAGTCTTTTTCGGACAGCGAACACTGAAGCTTTCTTT	.	.	TRBJ1-1	TRBV6-1
CASSPPSGRAEFPDTQYF	TGTGCCAGCAGCCCGCCTAGCGGGAGGGCCGAGTTCCCAGATACGCAGTATTTT	TRBD2	.	TRBJ2-3	TRBV7-9
CASSTAGAIYEQYF	TGTGCCAGTAGTACAGCGGGAGCAATCTACGAGCAGTACTTC	TRBD2	.	TRBJ2-7	TRBV19
CASSPDGLAGDEQFF	TGTGCCAGCAGTCCCGACGGACTAGCGGGAGATGAGCAGTTCTTC	TRBD2	.	TRBJ2-1	TRBV28
CASSEWGTVSYEQYF	TGTGCCAGCAGTGAATGGGGGACAGTAAGCTACGAGCAGTACTTC	TRBD1	.	TRBJ2-7	TRBV6-1
CASSLGQSNQPQHF	TGTGCCAGCAGCTTGGGACAGAGCAATCAGCCCCAGCATTTT	.	.	TRBJ1-5	TRBV5-8
CASSPEGQAYEQYF	TGCGCCAGCAGCCCGGAGGGACAGGCGTACGAGCAGTACTTC	TRBD1	.	TRBJ2-7	TRBV5-1
CASSQGARGGGLNTEAFF	TGCGCCAGCAGCCAAGGGGCGAGGGGAGGGGGGCTGAACACTGAAGCTTTCTTT	.	.	TRBJ1-1	TRBV4-3
CSARTGFEQYF	TGCAGTGCCAGGACAGGATTCGAGCAGTACTTC	TRBD1	.	TRBJ2-7	TRBV20-1
CASGGETGELFF	TGTGCCAGCGGGGGGGAGACCGGGGAGCTGTTTTTT	TRBD2	.	TRBJ2-2	TRBV27
CATSDELAGVGKTQYF	TGTGCCACCAGCGATGAACTAGCGGGAGTTGGAAAGACCCAGTACTTC	TRBD2	.	TRBJ2-5	TRBV15
CASSPGVKTQYF	TGTGCCAGCAGCCCCGGGGTAAAGACCCAGTACTTC	.	.	TRBJ2-5	TRBV7-3
CASSLWDRGLADGYTF	TGTGCCAGCAGCTTGTGGGACAGGGGGCTCGCGGACGGCTACACCTTC	TRBD1	.	TRBJ1-2	TRBV5-8
CASSIDSSYEQYF	TGTGCCAGTAGTATCGACAGCTCCTACGAGCAGTACTTC	.	.	TRBJ2-7	TRBV19
CASSHRDRTYEQYF	TGCGCCAGCAGCCACAGGGACCGAACCTACGAGCAGTACTTC	.	.	TRBJ2-7	TRBV4-1
CASSTLGTSGSVVYNEQFF	TGCGCCAGCAGCACATTAGGGACTAGCGGGAGTGTGGTCTACAATGAGCAGTTCTTC	TRBD2	.	TRBJ2-1	TRBV5-1
CASSFWTGNTEAFF	TGCGCCAGCAGCTTTTGGACAGGGAATACTGAAGCTTTCTTT	TRBD1	few	TRBJ1-1	TRBV5-1
CASSQPGARDEQYF	TGCGCCAGCAGCCAACCGGGGGCCAGAGACGAGCAGTACTTC	.	.	TRBJ2-7	TRBV4-1